This T cell receptor (beta chain) was obtained from a study of cytomegalovirus exposure and HLA in healthy donors. Study observations and caveats: Among CMV-associated TCR beta chains, most appeared HLA-restricted in a later analysis. Earlier analysis yielded a pattern in which most TCR beta V segments were productive about 90% or about 30% of the time. Sequencing likely caused a cluster of highly shared sequence variants.

The V end was cut by 6 bases, the J end by 1 base, with 12 bases between. Germline CDR1 reads MNHNS; CDR2 reads SASEGT. The CDR3 consists of 15 residues. All donors participated as healthy donors of bone marrow. For this clone: Antigen specificity is unknown.

PCR used 60 Vbeta primers and 13 Jbeta primers. Profiled with immunoSEQ multiplex PCR; TCRdb holds only in-frame clones, not every one. Of more than 95,000 clones listed, roughly 75% are singletons. Input material: PBMCs. The clonotype originates from a man aged 25-45 years in good health and CMV-seropositive. The chain couples TRBV6-1 to TRBJ2-2; D may be TRBD1 (6 bases). The CDR3 reads CASRDGQLNTGELFF. The DNA of the CDR3 is TGTGCCAGCAGGGATGGACAGCTGAACACCGGGGAGCTGTTTTTT.